This entry is about one TCR beta chain. These data originate in a study of T-cell reconstitution after alpha-beta-depleted transplantation in children. Construction of the TCRbeta library involved unique molecular identifiers. Each CDR3 protein gets one entry after TCRdb re-called the PCR reads with MiXCR. The sample has about 640,000 distinct CDR3 sequences, roughly 13% seen once. Looked up from germline, CDR1 is SGHRS and CDR2 is YFSETQ. This CDR3 spans 16 amino acids. Unmatched junction bases numbered 8, after V lost 3 bases and J lost 1 base. This TCR came from a male patient younger than 18 who had a stem cell transplant for acute myeloid leukemia, so the T cells may come from the graft donor. The chain is built from TRBV5-1 and TRBJ2-7; 9 nucleotides align to TRBD1. The sequences come from PBMCs, mostly from graft donor cells, collected 360 days after TCRalphabeta/CD19-depleted stem cell transplant. CDR3 region: CASSSLSGQGSYEQYF. In nucleotides, the CDR3 is TGCGCCAGCAGCTCCTTATCGGGACAGGGTTCCTACGAGCAGTACTTC.